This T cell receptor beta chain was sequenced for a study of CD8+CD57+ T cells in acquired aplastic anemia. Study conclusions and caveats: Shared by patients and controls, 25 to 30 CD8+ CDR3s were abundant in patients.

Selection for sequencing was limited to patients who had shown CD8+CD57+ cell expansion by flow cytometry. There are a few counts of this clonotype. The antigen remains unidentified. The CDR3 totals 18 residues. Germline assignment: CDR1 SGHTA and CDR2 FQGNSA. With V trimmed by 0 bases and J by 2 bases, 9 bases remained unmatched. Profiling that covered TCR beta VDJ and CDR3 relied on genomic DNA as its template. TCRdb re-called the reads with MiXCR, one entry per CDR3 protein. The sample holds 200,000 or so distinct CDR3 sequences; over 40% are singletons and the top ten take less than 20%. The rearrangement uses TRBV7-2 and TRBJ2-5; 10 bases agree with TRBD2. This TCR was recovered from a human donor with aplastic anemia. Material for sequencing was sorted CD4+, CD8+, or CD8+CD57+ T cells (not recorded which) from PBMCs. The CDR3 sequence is CASSLARLAGLPQETQYF. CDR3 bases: TGTGCCAGCAGCTTAGCACGACTAGCGGGCTTACCACAAGAGACCCAGTACTTC. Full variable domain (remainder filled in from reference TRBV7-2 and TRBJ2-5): GAGVSQSPSNKVTEKGKDVELRCDPISGHTALYWYRQSLGQGLEFLIYFQGNSAPDKSGLPSDRFSAERTGGSVSTLTIQRTQQEDSAVYLCASSLARLAGLPQETQYFGPGTRLLVL.